Shown below are 19 T cell receptor beta chains from a single sample sequenced in a study of PD-L1 blockade in urothelial cancer. TCRdb keeps only in-frame clones here, not all; method: immunoSEQ multiplex PCR. The table records around 120,000 clones, around 89% of them present only once. As to time point: peripheral blood 6 weeks after treatment start. Sequences were derived from PBMCs, sampled around atezolizumab (anti-PD-L1) treatment. The source is a man aged 55 to 70 with urothelial cancer.

This clone has only one observation. The chain recombines TRBV28 with TRBJ1-3; D remains ambiguous. The germline V gene encodes CDR1 MDHEN and CDR2 SYDVKM. The CDR3 runs 14 residues. The V and J ends lost 8 bases and 1 base respectively, with 12 bases between them. The CDR3 nucleotides read TGTGCCAGCGGAGAGTTTATTTCTGGAAACACCATATATTTT. It codes for CASGEFISGNTIYF. The variable domain in full, completed from reference TRBV28 and TRBJ1-3, reads DVKVTQSSRYLVKRTGEKVFLECVQDMDHENMFWYRQDPGLGLRLIYFSYDVKMKEKGDIPEGYSVSREKKERFSLILESASTNQTSMYLCASGEFISGNTIYFGEGSWLTVV.

The CDR3 bases are TGTGCCAGCTCACCACAGCGGACAGGGAATGGGGCCAACGTCCTGACTTTC. It codes for CASSPQRTGNGANVLTF. The rearrangement uses TRBV18 and TRBJ2-6, with TRBD1 matching over 8 bases. The CDR3 loop spans 17 amino acids. V shed 1 base and J 3 bases; nucleotides not matched to a gene: 5. Looked up from germline, CDR1 is KGHSH and CDR2 is LQKENI.

The chain is built from TRBV19 and TRBJ2-7; 9 bases map to TRBD2. Germline lookup yields CDR1 LNHDA and CDR2 SQIVND (reference sequence). J lost 5 bases, V lost 7 bases, and 6 bases had no gene match. There are 13 residues in the CDR3. CDR3 in DNA: TGTGCCAGTACCCTAGCGGGAACCGACGAGCAGTACTTC. It codes for CASTLAGTDEQYF. Together with reference TRBV19 and TRBJ2-7, the CDR3 gives the full variable domain: DGGITQSPKYLFRKEGQNVTLSCEQNLNHDAMYWYRQDPGQGLRLIYYSQIVNDFQKGDIAEGYSVSREKKESFPLTVTSAQKNPTAFYLCASTLAGTDEQYFGPGTRLTVT.

V and J are TRBV5-1 and TRBJ1-4; D uncertain. The CDR3 sequence is 13 residues long. CDR1 is SGHRS and CDR2 is YFSETQ in the germline V gene. V lost 1 base and J lost 6, with 7 bases in between. CDR3 sequence reads: CASSLLTDEKLFF. CDR3 DNA: TGCGCCAGCAGCTTGTTAACAGATGAAAAACTGTTTTTT.

This clone was found once. The V call is TRBV7-2, the J call TRBJ1-3; no reliable D call. V gave up 2 bases and J gave up 0 bases, with 8 bases separating them. Per germline, CDR1 SGHTA and CDR2 FQGNSA. This CDR3 comprises 15 residues. CDR3 nucleotide sequence: TGTGCCAGCAGCTTACAGGCGATCTCTGGAAACACCATATATTTT. Its protein product is CASSLQAISGNTIYF. The full variable domain, in which reference TRBV7-2 and TRBJ1-3 provide the parts outside the CDR3, is GAGVSQSPSNKVTEKGKDVELRCDPISGHTALYWYRQSLGQGLEFLIYFQGNSAPDKSGLPSDRFSAERTGGSVSTLTIQRTQQEDSAVYLCASSLQAISGNTIYFGEGSWLTVV.

The chain carries TRBV7-9 and TRBJ2-1, with D possibly being TRBD2 (5 bases). The CDR3 runs to 14 residues. Trimming cost V 8 bases and J 0 bases, with 11 bases left between them. CDR1 and CDR2 (germline): SEHNR, FQNEAQ (reference sequence). This CDR3 reads CASGPGSSYNEQFF. CDR3 DNA: TGTGCCAGCGGCCCTGGGAGCTCCTACAATGAGCAGTTCTTC.

This clone is a singleton in its sample. This chain links TRBV27 with TRBJ2-4; 13 nucleotides agree with TRBD2. Germline CDR1 is MNHEY and CDR2 is SMNVEV (reference sequence). This CDR3 contains 15 residues. Trimming took 3 bases from V and 8 from J; bases not matched to a gene: 4. CDR3 DNA: TGTGCCAGCAGTTTGACTAGCGGGAGGAGTGACATTCAGTACTTC. It specifies CASSLTSGRSDIQYF.

The rearrangement uses TRBV11-1 and TRBJ2-7; the D is unclear. This CDR3 has 15 residues. V lost 5 bases to trimming and J lost 2 bases, with 16 bases between them. Germline CDR1 reads SGHAT; CDR2 reads FQDESV (reference sequence). CDR3 sequence: CASSPASWATYEQYF. CDR3 DNA sequence: TGTGCCAGCAGCCCGGCAAGCTGGGCCACCTACGAGCAGTACTTC.

This chain uses TRBV5-4 with TRBJ2-1; 9 positions match TRBD2. The CDR3 extends over 13 amino acids. Germline V gene lookup returns CDR1 SGHNT and CDR2 YYREEE (reference sequence). Losses at the gene ends were 3 bases for V and 12 bases for J; bases not matched to a gene: 7. The CDR3 loop reads CASSWAGGAGQFF. The DNA for the CDR3 is TGTGCCAGCAGCTGGGCGGGGGGGGCCGGGCAGTTCTTC.

The V call is TRBV20-1, the J call TRBJ2-7; D is ambiguous. Germline-derived CDR1 and CDR2 are DFQATT and SNEGSKA (reference sequence). This CDR3 is built from 11 residues. The V end was cut by 3 bases, the J end by 9 bases, with 12 bases between. CDR3 sequence (DNA): TGCAGTGCTAGGGTGATCTGGGCGCAGTACTTC. Translated, it gives CSARVIWAQYF.

The chain carries TRBV10-2 and TRBJ2-1, with D possibly being TRBD2 (5 bases). V shed 4 bases and J shed 2 bases, with 6 bases lying between them. The CDR3 length is 13 residues. Germline V lookup: CDR1 WSHSY, CDR2 SAAADI. The CDR3 loop reads CASSGTPYNEQFF. The CDR3 coding sequence is TGCGCCAGCAGTGGGACTCCCTACAATGAGCAGTTCTTC.

The chain links TRBV5-1 to TRBJ2-7; 7 positions agree with TRBD1. This CDR3 has 15 amino acids. The trim removed 2 bases at V and 6 bases at J, leaving 11 bases unmatched. Germline values: CDR1 SGHRS, CDR2 YFSETQ. CDR3 residues: CASSLPWDSKSEQYF. In nucleotides, the CDR3 is TGCGCCAGCAGCTTACCTTGGGACAGCAAATCCGAGCAGTACTTC.

Concerning this clone: Other DNA sequences within the sample encode an identical CDR3. The V and J genes are TRBV10-3 and TRBJ2-3, with D uncertain. V lost 6 bases, J lost 6 bases, and 7 bases lay in between. CDR3 length equals 11 residues. Germline assignment: CDR1 ENHRY and CDR2 SYGVKD. The CDR3 protein is CAISLEDTQYF. The CDR3 nucleotides read TGTGCCATCAGCCTAGAGGATACGCAGTATTTT.

The genes are TRBV6-1 and TRBJ2-7; a possible D gene is TRBD1 (7 bases). The CDR3 is made up of 14 amino acids. CDR1 MNHNS and CDR2 SASEGT come from the germline V gene. V lost 6 bases, J lost 0 bases, and 12 bases lay in between. Here the CDR3 DNA reads TGTGCCAGCAGCCGACAGGGAGGCTCCTACGAGCAGTACTTC. This codes for CASSRQGGSYEQYF.

V and J are TRBV5-8 and TRBJ2-7; D is unclear. The V and J ends lost 3 bases and 3 bases respectively, with 7 bases between them. The CDR3 sequence is 12 residues long. Germline CDR1 and CDR2: SGHTS and YDEGEE. In DNA form, the CDR3 reads TGTGCCAGCAGCTGGTCGAGCTACGAGCAGTACTTC. Translated, it gives CASSWSSYEQYF.

The chain joins TRBV5-1 to TRBJ2-3; D possibly corresponds to TRBD1 (6 bases). Germline V gene data show CDR1 as SGHRS and CDR2 as YFSETQ. V gave up 0 bases and J gave up 5 bases, with 10 bases separating them. The CDR3 is 14 amino acids. In DNA form, the CDR3 reads TGCGCCAGCAGCTTGGGACAGGATATAGATACGCAGTATTTT. Its protein is CASSLGQDIDTQYF.

The genes are TRBV19 and TRBJ2-2; a weak D match, TRBD2 (6 bases). The CDR3 loop spans 16 amino acids. Germline CDR1 is LNHDA and CDR2 is SQIVND (reference sequence). V lost 3 bases and J 3 bases, leaving 14 bases between the germline ends. CDR3 sequence: CASSIPGGGDTGELFF. The CDR3 bases are TGTGCCAGTAGTATCCCCGGGGGAGGAGACACCGGGGAGCTGTTTTTT.

V usage is TRBV11-3 and J usage is TRBJ2-2; D is perhaps TRBD1 (6 bases). V lost 4 bases and J lost 2, with 14 bases in between. This CDR3 has 16 residues. CDR1 SGHNT and CDR2 YENEEA come from the germline V gene. The CDR3 region has the DNA TGTGCCAGCAGCTCCCCCTGGGGGCCTAACACCGGGGAGCTGTTTTTT. Residues: CASSSPWGPNTGELFF.

CDR3 loop: CASSGKGLAGGGEQYF. CDR3 DNA sequence: TGTGCCAGCAGTGGAAAGGGACTAGCGGGGGGTGGCGAGCAGTACTTC. The chain has TRBV6-6 and TRBJ2-7; 15 bases agree with TRBD2. The V segment lost 5 bases and the J segment 6 bases; nucleotides outside the gene matches: 8. CDR1 is MNHNY and CDR2 is SVGAGI in the germline V gene (reference sequence). CDR3 length: 16 amino acids.